A single sample gave rise to the 29 T cell receptor beta chains below, sequenced in a study of PD-L1 blockade in urothelial cancer. Produced via immunoSEQ multiplex PCR; TCRdb's table is partial and in-frame only. The sample lists tens of thousands of clones, 82% seen once, with around 9.5% in the top ten. The sample was PBMCs, taken around atezolizumab (anti-PD-L1) treatment. Source of these receptors: a man between 65 and 80 years old with urothelial cancer.

The DNA for the CDR3 is TGTGCCAGCAGCGGGAGGGGCGGGACTAGCAAAGAGACCCAGTACTTC. Translating it yields CASSGRGGTSKETQYF. The rearrangement uses TRBV5-4 and TRBJ2-5; 9 bases are a match to TRBD2. Germline CDR1 SGHNT, CDR2 YYREEE (reference sequence). This CDR3 spans 16 amino acids. With 4 bases clipped from V and 3 bases from J, the junction kept 10 bases outside the gene matches.

This chain links TRBV7-8 with TRBJ1-4; TRBD1 agrees at 7 bases. J was trimmed by 2 bases and V by 3 bases; bases with no gene match: 0. The CDR3 consists of 14 residues. Germline V lookup: CDR1 SGHVS, CDR2 FQNEAQ. The CDR3 loop reads CASSLTGTNEKLFF. The CDR3 bases are TGTGCCAGCAGCTTGACAGGGACTAATGAAAAACTGTTTTTT. Full variable domain (remainder filled in from reference TRBV7-8 and TRBJ1-4): GAGVSQSPRYKVAKRGQDVALRCDPISGHVSLFWYQQALGQGPEFLTYFQNEAQLDKSGLPSDRFFAERPEGSVSTLKIQRTQQEDSAVYLCASSLTGTNEKLFFGSGTQLSVL.

CDR3 amino acids: CASSPWGDLIGETQYF. DNA for the CDR3: TGTGCCAGCAGCCCCTGGGGGGACCTAATCGGAGAGACCCAGTACTTC. The chain has TRBV7-2 and TRBJ2-5; TRBD2 might be the D (6 bases). The germline V gene has CDR1 SGHTA and CDR2 FQGNSA. The V gene lost 5 bases and the J gene lost 4 bases, with 20 bases spanning the gap. This CDR3 is 16 amino acids long.

The chain carries TRBV6-6 and TRBJ2-1; 11 bases are a match to TRBD1. Trimming removed 6 bases from V and 7 bases from J; junction bases left unmatched: 11. CDR3 length: 16 residues. Germline V gives CDR1 MNHNY, CDR2 SVGAGI (reference sequence). CDR3 in DNA: TGTGCCAGCAGACACAAAGGGACAGGGGGTACGAATGAGCAGTTCTTC. Its translation: CASRHKGTGGTNEQFF.

The rearrangement joins TRBV5-1 to TRBJ2-2, with TRBD1 matching 7 bases. Germline trimming cut 3 bases from V and 4 bases from J; bases unmatched to any gene: 6. The CDR3 contains 15 residues. Germline V gene lookup returns CDR1 SGHRS and CDR2 YFSETQ. CDR3 coding DNA: TGCGCCAGCAGCTCCCGACAGGGCGGCACCGGGGAGCTGTTTTTT. Its translation: CASSSRQGGTGELFF.

This chain links TRBV29-1 with TRBJ1-2; no clear D. Per the germline V gene, CDR1 is SQVTM and CDR2 is ANQGSEA. The length of the CDR3 is 13 residues. V was cut by 2 bases and J by 8 bases, with 15 bases left in between. The CDR3 spells CSVETDTMVGYTF. CDR3 DNA sequence: TGCAGCGTTGAAACAGATACAATGGTCGGCTACACCTTC.

CDR3 nucleotides: TGTGCCAGCAGCTTGCCGGCGACAGGGGCCAATCAGCCCCAGCATTTT. This gives the protein CASSLPATGANQPQHF. J is TRBJ1-5 and V is TRBV5-5; TRBD1 aligns across 8 bases. Germline lookup yields CDR1 SGHKS and CDR2 YYEKEE (reference sequence). CDR3 length: 16 residues. V lost 1 base to trimming and J lost 3 bases; unmatched junction nucleotides: 6.

The V call is TRBV7-9, the J call TRBJ1-1; 8 bases are shared with TRBD1. The CDR3 runs to 15 residues. The V gene end was trimmed by 3 bases and the J gene end by 1 base; junction bases not matched to a gene: 4. Germline V gene data show CDR1 as SEHNR and CDR2 as FQNEAQ (reference sequence). Written as DNA, the CDR3 is TGTGCCAGCAGCTTTCCGGACAGGGCGAACACTGAAGCTTTCTTT. Encoded protein: CASSFPDRANTEAFF.

CDR3 bases: TGTGCCAGCAGCCGCGGTGCGGGGGGGATTTACAATGAGCAGTTCTTC. Translated, it gives CASSRGAGGIYNEQFF. The V gene is TRBV11-2, the J gene TRBJ2-1; TRBD2 matches 9 bases. The CDR3 consists of 16 residues. With V trimmed by 5 bases and J by 4 bases, 9 bases remained unmatched. Germline CDR1 is SGHAT and CDR2 is FQNNGV.

CDR3 nucleotides: TGTGCCAGCAGCTGGAGGGGACGGCCCTACGAGCAGTACTTC. Translated, it gives CASSWRGRPYEQYF. The rearrangement links TRBV5-6 to TRBJ2-7; possibly TRBD2 for D (6 bases). Germline V gives CDR1 SGHDT, CDR2 YYEEEE. The V gene lost 3 bases and the J gene lost 2 bases, with 12 bases spanning the gap. This CDR3 region has 14 residues. The whole variable domain, remainder taken from reference TRBV5-6 and TRBJ2-7, is DAGVTQSPTHLIKTRGQQVTLRCSPKSGHDTVSWYQQALGQGPQFIFQYYEEEERQRGNFPDRFSGHQFPNYSSELNVNALLLGDSALYLCASSWRGRPYEQYFGPGTRLTVT.

The rearrangement joins TRBV5-1 to TRBJ1-5, with 9 positions matching TRBD1. The CDR3 loop spans 17 amino acids. The V gene's germline CDR1 is SGHRS and CDR2 YFSETQ. V was pared by 4 bases and J by 0 bases, with 8 bases of the junction left unmatched. The chain's CDR3 is CASSPGQGTPSNQPQHF. The CDR3, as DNA: TGCGCCAGCAGCCCAGGACAGGGGACACCTAGCAATCAGCCCCAGCATTTT.

V usage is TRBV7-9 and J usage is TRBJ2-5, with TRBD2 matching 8 bases. Germline trimming cut 4 bases from V and 4 bases from J; bases unmatched to any gene: 5. Germline CDR1 and CDR2: SEHNR and FQNEAQ (reference sequence). The CDR3 sequence is 14 residues long. The DNA of the CDR3 is TGTGCCAGCAGCTCCCGGACTAGCTCAGAGACCCAGTACTTC. Translated: CASSSRTSSETQYF.

The V call is TRBV7-6, the J call TRBJ2-7; D possibly corresponds to TRBD2 (5 bases). V lost 1 base, J lost 0 bases, and 7 bases lay in between. This CDR3 contains 14 residues. Germline assignment: CDR1 SGHVS and CDR2 FNYEAQ. The DNA for the CDR3 is TGTGCCAGCAGCTTAGGGACTGCCTCCTACGAGCAGTACTTC. Protein: CASSLGTASYEQYF.

The chain combines TRBV27 with TRBJ2-1, with 7 nucleotides matching TRBD1. Unmatched junction bases numbered 4, after V lost 2 bases and J lost 3 bases. Germline V lookup: CDR1 MNHEY, CDR2 SMNVEV (reference sequence). This CDR3 comprises 15 residues. In DNA form, the CDR3 reads TGTGCCAGCAGTTTAAGGCAGGGGGACTACAATGAGCAGTTCTTC. This gives the protein CASSLRQGDYNEQFF.

The gene calls are TRBV6-1 and TRBJ1-1; TRBD1 aligns across 9 bases. In germline, CDR1 is MNHNS, CDR2 SASEGT. V gave up 4 bases and J gave up 4 bases; unmatched junction bases: 4. This CDR3 has 14 amino acids. The CDR3 protein is CASSAEQGATEAFF. For the CDR3, the DNA is TGTGCCAGCAGTGCGGAACAGGGGGCCACTGAAGCTTTCTTT.

The J gene is TRBJ1-5, the V gene TRBV2, with D perhaps matching TRBD1 (5 bases). The CDR3 is 15 residues long. Germline V gene sequence: CDR1 SNHLY, CDR2 FYNNEI. V dropped 3 bases and J dropped 2 bases, with 11 bases sitting between them. The CDR3 region has the DNA TGTGCCAGCAGTGACAGGGTAGGGGGCAATCAGCCCCAGCATTTT. As protein: CASSDRVGGNQPQHF.

This rearrangement joins TRBV28 to TRBJ2-7; TRBD2 matches at 13 bases. The V gene end was trimmed by 1 base and the J gene end by 2 bases; junction bases not matched to a gene: 5. The CDR3 is made up of 17 amino acids. Germline assignment: CDR1 MDHEN and CDR2 SYDVKM. The chain's CDR3 is CASSLSPGLAGAYEQYF. CDR3 sequence (DNA): TGTGCCAGCAGTTTATCCCCCGGACTAGCGGGAGCCTACGAGCAGTACTTC.

The J gene is TRBJ1-2, the V gene TRBV9, with D perhaps TRBD1 (6 bases). The V end lost 4 bases, the J end lost 2 bases, and 18 bases lay between the germline ends. Germline values: CDR1 SGDLS, CDR2 YYNGEE. There are 16 residues in the CDR3. The CDR3 loop reads CASSPDSGTTNYGYTF. The DNA of the CDR3 is TGTGCCAGCAGCCCCGACTCCGGGACAACAAACTATGGCTACACCTTC.

The chain links TRBV6-1 to TRBJ2-2, with TRBD1 matching over 9 bases. The CDR3 has 14 residues. Unmatched junction bases numbered 8, after V lost 8 bases and J lost 7 bases. The germline V gene has CDR1 MNHNS and CDR2 SASEGT. Here the CDR3 DNA reads TGTGCCAGCGAACAGGGGGCCTATAGCGGGGAGCTGTTTTTT. It encodes CASEQGAYSGELFF.

The gene calls are TRBV7-2 and TRBJ2-7, with 9 bases fitting TRBD1. The CDR3 sequence is 14 residues long. Looked up from germline, CDR1 is SGHTA and CDR2 is FQGNSA. The J segment lost 4 bases and the V segment lost 2 bases, leaving 3 bases of the junction unmatched. The CDR3 loop is CASSLTGGAYEQYF. CDR3 coding DNA: TGTGCCAGCAGCTTAACAGGGGGCGCGTACGAGCAGTACTTC. Combining the CDR3 with reference TRBV7-2 and TRBJ2-7 gives the whole variable domain GAGVSQSPSNKVTEKGKDVELRCDPISGHTALYWYRQSLGQGLEFLIYFQGNSAPDKSGLPSDRFSAERTGGSVSTLTIQRTQQEDSAVYLCASSLTGGAYEQYFGPGTRLTVT.

The V call is TRBV6-5, the J call TRBJ1-1, with unresolved D. Germline CDR1 and CDR2: MNHEY and SVGAGI. The CDR3 is 13 amino acids. The V end was cut by 0 bases, the J end by 5 bases, with 7 bases between. The CDR3 here is CASSYSTGTEAFF. The CDR3 DNA reads as TGTGCCAGCAGTTACTCGACTGGGACTGAAGCTTTCTTT.

The rearrangement links TRBV2 to TRBJ1-2; 8 nucleotides agree with TRBD1. The CDR3 runs 13 residues. Trimming removed 3 bases from V and 6 bases from J; junction bases left unmatched: 3. Germline CDR1 is SNHLY and CDR2 is FYNNEI. CDR3 sequence reads: CASSDGRGHGYTF. CDR3 sequence (DNA): TGTGCCAGCAGTGATGGCAGGGGGCATGGCTACACCTTC.

As DNA, the CDR3 is TGTGCCAGCAGCAAACCGACTAGCGGTGGATACAATGAGCAGTTCTTC. It is translated as CASSKPTSGGYNEQFF. The chain uses TRBV5-8 and TRBJ2-1; 9 bases align to TRBD2. This CDR3 is built from 16 residues. The J segment lost 4 bases and the V segment lost 4 bases, leaving 9 bases of the junction unmatched. Germline-derived CDR1 and CDR2 are SGHTS and YDEGEE.

V gene TRBV7-2 combines with J gene TRBJ2-7; D gene ambiguous. The germline gives CDR1 SGHTA, CDR2 FQGNSA. The CDR3 totals 12 residues. Trimming removed 3 bases at V and 2 bases at J, with 5 bases between. The CDR3 nucleotides are TGTGCCAGCAGCTTTTTCGCCTACGAGCAGTACTTC. Translating it yields CASSFFAYEQYF.

V is TRBV4-2 and J is TRBJ2-1, with 8 bases matching TRBD2. J lost 4 bases, V lost 3 bases, and 5 bases had no gene match. Germline V gives CDR1 LGHNA, CDR2 YNFKEQ. CDR3 length: 15 amino acids. In DNA, the CDR3 is TGTGCCAGCAGCCAGAATAGCGGGGTGTACAATGAGCAGTTCTTC. It yields the protein CASSQNSGVYNEQFF.

The CDR3 coding sequence is TGCGCCAGCAGCTTGGGACTAGCGGGAGGGCCAGCCAAAAACATTCAGTACTTC. It encodes CASSLGLAGGPAKNIQYF. J is TRBJ2-4 and V is TRBV4-1; 16 positions match TRBD2. V was pared by 5 bases and J by 0 bases, with 4 bases of the junction left unmatched. The CDR3 has 18 residues. Germline V gene sequence: CDR1 MGHRA, CDR2 YSYEKL.

This sequence joins TRBV9 and TRBJ2-2; possibly TRBD2 for D (5 bases). Trimming removed 0 bases from V and 4 bases from J, with 13 bases in between. The length of the CDR3 is 16 residues. Germline V gives CDR1 SGDLS, CDR2 YYNGEE. The CDR3 DNA sequence: TGTGCCAGCAGCGTAGGAACAGACTACTCCACCGGGGAGCTGTTTTTT. Its translation is CASSVGTDYSTGELFF. The full variable domain, with the rest looked up from reference TRBV9 and TRBJ2-2, is DSGVTQTPKHLITATGQRVTLRCSPRSGDLSVYWYQQSLDQGLQFLIQYYNGEERAKGNILERFSAQQFPDLHSELNLSSLELGDSALYFCASSVGTDYSTGELFFGEGSRLTVL.

The chain recombines TRBV15 with TRBJ2-5, with 8 bases that match TRBD1. CDR1 and CDR2 (germline): LNHNV, YYDKDF (reference sequence). This CDR3 comprises 14 residues. Losses at the gene ends were 7 bases for V and 7 bases for J; bases not matched to a gene: 11. CDR3 amino acids: CATTGDRGVGTQYF. Written as DNA, the CDR3 is TGTGCCACCACTGGAGACAGGGGCGTGGGGACCCAGTACTTC.

The CDR3 DNA reads as TGTGCCTCTAGCGGGAGAACTTCAGATACGCAGTATTTT. Amino acids: CASSGRTSDTQYF. The chain couples TRBV9 to TRBJ2-3; 10 nucleotides line up with TRBD2. The CDR3 is 13 amino acids. Germline V gene sequence: CDR1 SGDLS, CDR2 YYNGEE. J was trimmed by 4 bases and V by 10 bases; bases with no gene match: 6.